The present T cell receptor (beta chain) was sequenced within a study of response to subunit inactivated influenza vaccine. TCRdb called the RT-PCR reads again in MiXCR, with one record for every CDR3 protein. The data hold about 620,000 distinct CDR3 sequences, with around 11% observed a single time. This clonotype was picked up a small number of times. Germline V gene data show CDR1 as DFQATT and CDR2 as SNEGSKA (reference sequence). J lost 8 bases, V lost 6 bases, and 15 bases had no gene match. The CDR3 is made up of 15 amino acids. The sample was also reused in another study, on T cells expressing NK-cell markers. That work contributes: Beta-chain TCR cDNA was generated via 5'RACE template switching with UMIs. Sorted T-cell subsets CD3+CD56+NKG2C+, CD3+CD56+NKG2C- and CD3+CD56-NKG2C+ were TCR beta-sequenced. The study found dominant NKG2C+ clonotypes at roughly 1.0-7.5% of CD8+ T cells in about six donors.

The genes are TRBV20-1 and TRBJ1-2, with TRBD1 matching 10 bases. Sequencing used PBMCs from blood, obtained on the day of vaccination. This clonotype was sampled from a man aged 45 to 65 who received an inactivated influenza vaccine. CDR3 in DNA: TGCAGTGCCCAAATACGGGGACAGGGGATGTGGGGCTACACCTTC. Translated: CSAQIRGQGMWGYTF.